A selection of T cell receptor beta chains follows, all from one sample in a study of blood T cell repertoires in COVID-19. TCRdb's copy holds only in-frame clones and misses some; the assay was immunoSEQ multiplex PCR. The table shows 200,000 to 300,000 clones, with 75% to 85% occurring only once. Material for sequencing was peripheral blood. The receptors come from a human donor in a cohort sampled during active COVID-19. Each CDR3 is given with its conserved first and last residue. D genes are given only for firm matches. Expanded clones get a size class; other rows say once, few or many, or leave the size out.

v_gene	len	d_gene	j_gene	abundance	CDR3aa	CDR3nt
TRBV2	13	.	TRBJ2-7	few	CASSNDKLYEQYF	TGTGCCAGCAGTAACGACAAACTCTACGAGCAGTACTTC
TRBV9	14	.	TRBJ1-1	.	CASSVVPVNTEAFF	TGTGCCAGCAGCGTAGTGCCAGTGAACACTGAAGCTTTCTTT
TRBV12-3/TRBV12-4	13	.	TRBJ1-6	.	CASSADYNSPLHF	TGTGCCAGCAGCGCAGATTATAATTCACCCCTCCACTTT
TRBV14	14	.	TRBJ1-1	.	CASSRQALNTEAFF	TGTGCCAGCAGCAGACAGGCCTTGAACACTGAAGCTTTCTTT
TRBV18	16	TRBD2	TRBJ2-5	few	CASSPGTSWYQETQYF	TGTGCCAGCTCACCAGGGACTAGCTGGTACCAAGAGACCCAGTACTTC
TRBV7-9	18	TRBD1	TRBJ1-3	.	CASSLDGGQRRRGNTIYF	TGTGCCAGCAGCTTAGATGGGGGACAGAGGCGCAGGGGAAACACCATATATTTT
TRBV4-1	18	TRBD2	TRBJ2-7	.	CASSQAPSGGIGLYEQYF	TGCGCCAGCAGCCAAGCCCCTAGCGGGGGGATTGGTCTTTACGAGCAGTACTTC
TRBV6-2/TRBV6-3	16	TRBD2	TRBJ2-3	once	CASSTQTSSSFLTQYF	TGTGCCAGCAGTACCCAGACTAGCTCTTCATTTCTTACGCAGTATTTT
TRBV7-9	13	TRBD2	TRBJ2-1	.	CAYGRGAYNEQFF	TGTGCCTATGGGCGGGGGGCCTACAATGAGCAGTTCTTC
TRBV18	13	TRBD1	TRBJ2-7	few	CASSPGQGIEQYF	TGTGCCAGCTCACCCGGACAGGGGATCGAGCAGTACTTC
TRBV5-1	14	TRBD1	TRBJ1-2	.	CASSLEGTGDGYTF	TGCGCCAGCAGCTTGGAGGGGACAGGGGATGGCTACACCTTC
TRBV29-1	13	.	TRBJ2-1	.	CSVQGGLVNEQFF	TGCAGCGTTCAGGGTGGGTTAGTCAATGAGCAGTTCTTC
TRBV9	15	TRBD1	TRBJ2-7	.	CASSVGQGNVYEQYF	TGTGCCAGCAGCGTAGGACAGGGGAATGTCTACGAGCAGTACTTC
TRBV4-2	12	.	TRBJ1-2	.	CASSQDTRLYTF	TGTGCCAGCAGCCAAGATACGAGGCTTTACACCTTC
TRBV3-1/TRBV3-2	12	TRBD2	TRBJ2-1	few	CASSQGAGVQFF	TGTGCCAGCAGCCAAGGAGCGGGAGTCCAGTTCTTC